This TCR beta chain came from a study of shared clonotypes between healthy human individuals. Findings and caveats of the study: Generation probabilities were higher for clonotypes shared across all four sorted-subset donors than for unshared ones.

Naive CD4+ cells were CD45RA-selected; the remaining cells were memory. CDR1 and CDR2 from the germline V gene are MNHEY and SMNVEV (reference sequence). V was shortened by 0 bases and J by 0 bases, with 17 bases between the two germline ends. The CDR3 is made up of 18 amino acids. Remarks on this clone: Its antigen is currently unknown.

Profiling relied on immunoSEQ multiplex PCR, and the TCRdb table lists in-frame clones only, not all of them. In the table there are about 2 million clones, 85% to 95% of which are singletons. The V call is TRBV27, the J call TRBJ1-1; tentatively, D is TRBD1 (6 bases). The sequenced sample was naive CD4+ T cells sorted from blood. Noted subset: CD45RA+ positively selected. The receptor's source is a man between 18 and 29 years old in good health. CDR3: CASSLSGGLSGMNTEAFF. The CDR3 region has the DNA TGTGCCAGCAGTTTATCAGGGGGGCTATCGGGAATGAACACTGAAGCTTTCTTT.